This is a list of T cell receptor beta chains from one sample in a study of blood T cell repertoires in COVID-19. Sequenced by immunoSEQ multiplex PCR; TCRdb stores in-frame clones only, minus some. The sample holds some 56,000 clones, 70% to 85% seen once. Material for sequencing was peripheral blood. Receptors originate from an elderly man with COVID-19, enrolled during active disease. The CDR3 runs from the conserved cysteine through the conserved F or W. The D gene is left open where the match is weak. Clone size is shown for a subset of rows, as once, few, many or a class of expanded clone.

size,D,V,J,CDR3,DNA
once,TRBD1,TRBV19,TRBJ1-5,CASRKQGASRNQPQHF,TGTGCCAGTAGGAAACAGGGGGCTAGCCGCAATCAGCCCCAGCATTTT
NA,NA,TRBV6-2/TRBV6-3,TRBJ2-3,CASSESAVAGTDTQYF,TGTGCCAGCAGCGAGAGCGCCGTTGCGGGCACAGATACGCAGTATTTT
NA,TRBD2,TRBV19,TRBJ2-1,CASSLPYGGDYNEQFF,TGTGCCAGTAGTCTCCCTTACGGGGGGGACTACAATGAGCAGTTCTTC
NA,TRBD1,TRBV15,TRBJ1-4,CATSSGPGDRVSELFF,TGTGCCACCAGCAGCGGACCCGGGGACAGGGTATCAGAACTGTTTTTT
NA,TRBD1,TRBV7-6,TRBJ2-2,CASSPFRTGPGELFF,TGTGCCAGCAGCCCTTTCCGGACAGGGCCCGGGGAGCTGTTTTTT
NA,NA,TRBV18,TRBJ1-6,CASSPSLPGGGSPLHF,TGTGCCAGCTCACCAAGTTTACCCGGAGGCGGTTCACCCCTCCACTTT
few,TRBD1,TRBV7-2,TRBJ1-2,CASSTPGTGGSRGGYTF,TGTGCCAGCAGCACGCCCGGGACAGGGGGCTCAAGAGGTGGCTACACCTTC